This T cell receptor (beta chain) is from a study of lymphopenia after photon versus proton radiotherapy. Some clones are missing from TCRdb's copy, which holds only in-frame ones; the method was immunoSEQ multiplex PCR. Of about 7,300 clones in the sample, roughly 91% are singletons; the top ten hold roughly 17%. As for this clone: Its antigen remains unknown.

Per germline, CDR1 LGHNA and CDR2 YSLEER. The V gene lost 0 bases and the J gene lost 5 bases, with 10 bases spanning the gap. This CDR3 region has 14 residues. The study's findings and limits: Photon-treated patients lost naive T cells and TCR diversity; proton-treated stayed stable. Oligoclonal CD8+ Temra expansion after nadir drove photon patients' diversity drop. Survival link was tested only in deceased patients; proton benefit remains a possibility. Larger post-nadir TCR diversity loss correlated inversely with survival in deceased patients.

V and J are TRBV4-3 and TRBJ1-1, with D hard to call. This clonotype originated in a man in his 60s with cholangiocarcinoma. Sequenced material: peripheral blood, taken from a patient treated with photon-based radiotherapy. The CDR3 DNA reads as TGCGCCAGCAGCCAAGAACCCAGGCGGACTGAAGCTTTCTTT. It yields the protein CASSQEPRRTEAFF.